The 15 T cell receptor beta chains below come from one sample, sequenced in a study of blood T cell repertoires in COVID-19. Clones were sequenced by immunoSEQ multiplex PCR, and TCRdb holds only the in-frame ones, with some missing. The sample holds 200,000 to 250,000 clones, 88% seen once. Sequencing was performed on PBMCs or T cells enriched from blood (not recorded which). These TCRs come from a woman aged 45-65 years with acute COVID-19.

The CDR3 loop is CASSSRQGGNQPQHF. The CDR3 bases are TGTGCCAGCAGTTCGCGACAGGGCGGCAATCAGCCCCAGCATTTT. This sequence joins TRBV28 and TRBJ1-5; 7 bases are shared with TRBD1. Germline V lookup: CDR1 MDHEN, CDR2 SYDVKM. The CDR3 sequence is 15 residues long. The V and J ends lost 4 bases and 2 bases, in that order; junction bases with no gene match: 5.

This clone was observed once. The chain employs TRBV7-6 and TRBJ1-4; 7 bases line up with TRBD1. The CDR3 is 14 residues long. Germline-derived CDR1 and CDR2 are SGHVS and FNYEAQ. Trimming removed 5 bases from V and 4 bases from J; junction bases left unmatched: 4. The CDR3 protein is CASSPGQFNEKLFF. The CDR3 coding sequence is TGTGCCAGCAGCCCGGGACAGTTTAATGAAAAACTGTTTTTT.

This chain connects TRBV7-3 to TRBJ2-3; the D gene is possibly TRBD2 (5 bases). Trimming stripped 5 bases from V and 1 base from J, with 10 bases between. This CDR3 has 14 amino acids. Per the germline V gene, CDR1 is SGHTA and CDR2 is FQGTGA. This chain's CDR3 is CASSPLVGTDTQYF. The DNA of the CDR3 is TGTGCCAGCAGCCCACTAGTGGGCACAGATACGCAGTATTTT. Combining the CDR3 with reference TRBV7-3 and TRBJ2-3 gives the whole variable domain GAGVSQTPSNKVTEKGKYVELRCDPISGHTALYWYRQSLGQGPEFLIYFQGTGAADDSGLPNDRFFAVRPEGSVSTLKIQRTERGDSAVYLCASSPLVGTDTQYFGPGTRLTVL.

This chain uses TRBV6-5 with TRBJ1-3; D may be TRBD1 (6 bases). V dropped 7 bases and J dropped 2 bases, with 12 bases sitting between them. Germline V gene sequence: CDR1 MNHEY, CDR2 SVGAGI. The CDR3 runs 14 residues. The CDR3 is CASTRGQAGNTIYF. The CDR3 DNA sequence: TGTGCCAGCACCAGGGGCCAGGCTGGAAACACCATATATTTT.

This clone was picked up a small number of times. At the DNA level, this CDR3 is encoded by other sequences in the same sample as well. In DNA, the CDR3 is TGTGCCAGCAGTCGGACAGGGAACACTGAAGCTTTCTTT. Translated, it gives CASSRTGNTEAFF. The V gene is TRBV12-3 or TRBV12-4, the J gene TRBJ1-1, with 7 bases aligning to TRBD1. This CDR3 has 13 residues. V gave up 5 bases and J gave up 1 base; unmatched junction bases: 1.

The J gene is TRBJ2-1, the V gene TRBV28, with 9 bases fitting TRBD1. Per the germline V gene, CDR1 is MDHEN and CDR2 is SYDVKM. The CDR3 extends over 11 amino acids. The ends lost 4 bases at V and 14 bases at J; junction bases unmatched: 3. The CDR3 DNA follows: TGTGCCAGCAGTTGGCGGACAGGGGAGTTCTTC. Protein product: CASSWRTGEFF. The full variable domain, with the rest looked up from reference TRBV28 and TRBJ2-1, is DVKVTQSSRYLVKRTGEKVFLECVQDMDHENMFWYRQDPGLGLRLIYFSYDVKMKEKGDIPEGYSVSREKKERFSLILESASTNQTSMYLCASSWRTGEFFGPGTRLTVL.

The rearrangement uses TRBV11-2 and TRBJ2-1; TRBD2 matches 7 bases. V lost 1 base to trimming and J lost 4 bases; unmatched junction nucleotides: 10. Germline CDR1 reads SGHAT; CDR2 reads FQNNGV. This CDR3 comprises 17 residues. The CDR3 is CASSLGGREWWYNEQFF. CDR3 bases: TGTGCCAGCAGCTTAGGAGGGCGGGAGTGGTGGTACAATGAGCAGTTCTTC.

The chain uses TRBV28 and TRBJ1-1; 12 bases map to TRBD1. The CDR3 covers 16 residues. The trim removed 6 bases at V and 5 bases at J, leaving 10 bases unmatched. In germline, CDR1 is MDHEN, CDR2 SYDVKM. The CDR3 is CASSTTGTGGATEAFF. The DNA of the CDR3 is TGTGCCAGCAGCACTACCGGGACAGGGGGCGCGACTGAAGCTTTCTTT.

J is TRBJ1-1 and V is TRBV27; D possibly corresponds to TRBD1 (6 bases). V lost 8 bases to trimming and J lost 2 bases, with 12 bases between them. The CDR3 covers 13 residues. Per germline, CDR1 MNHEY and CDR2 SMNVEV (reference sequence). CDR3 region: CASPPQGNTEAFF. The CDR3 nucleotides are TGTGCCAGCCCTCCACAGGGCAACACTGAAGCTTTCTTT.

The chain joins TRBV7-6 to TRBJ2-7; TRBD2 matches 9 bases. V lost 3 bases and J lost 7; bases outside the gene matches: 7. Germline V gene sequence: CDR1 SGHVS, CDR2 FNYEAQ. The CDR3 contains 14 residues. The CDR3 loop reads CASSLGAGGGEQYF. DNA for the CDR3: TGTGCCAGCAGCTTGGGAGCGGGAGGTGGAGAGCAGTACTTC.

V and J are TRBV27 and TRBJ2-3; perhaps TRBD1 as D (5 bases). Germline V gives CDR1 MNHEY, CDR2 SMNVEV (reference sequence). This CDR3 is built from 16 residues. The V end lost 4 bases, the J end lost 0 bases, and 14 bases lay between the germline ends. The CDR3 DNA follows: TGTGCCAGCAGTTCCCCCCCAGGGCTGAGCACAGATACGCAGTATTTT. This translates into CASSSPPGLSTDTQYF.

The V gene is TRBV11-2, the J gene TRBJ2-7, with 9 nucleotides matching TRBD2. The CDR3 contains 15 residues. V shed 1 base, J shed 3 bases, and the junction held 4 bases outside the gene matches. In germline, CDR1 is SGHAT, CDR2 FQNNGV. CDR3 coding DNA: TGTGCCAGCAGCTTAGTTAGCGGGAGAGTCTACGAGCAGTACTTC. Protein sequence: CASSLVSGRVYEQYF.

In its sample, this clone was seen a few times. The genes are TRBV11-2 and TRBJ1-1, with D hard to call. Per the germline V gene, CDR1 is SGHAT and CDR2 is FQNNGV. CDR3 length: 13 residues. The V end lost 5 bases, the J end lost 1 base, and 8 bases lay between the germline ends. The CDR3 spells CASSGGPNTEAFF. CDR3 in DNA: TGTGCCAGCAGCGGAGGGCCGAACACTGAAGCTTTCTTT.

This clone was seen only a few times. This chain connects TRBV28 to TRBJ1-6; tentative D call: TRBD1 (6 bases). CDR1 and CDR2 (germline): MDHEN, SYDVKM. The CDR3 covers 13 residues. V lost 7 bases and J 10 bases, leaving 14 bases between the germline ends. The CDR3 nucleotides read TGTGCCAGCATCAGGGGAGTGGGGTCACCCCTCCACTTT. It is translated as CASIRGVGSPLHF.

The rearrangement joins TRBV28 to TRBJ1-4; 8 bases line up with TRBD1. From germline, CDR1 is MDHEN and CDR2 SYDVKM. V gave up 4 bases and J gave up 7 bases; unmatched junction bases: 5. The CDR3 is 14 residues long. The CDR3: CASSSGDRIEKLFF. CDR3 bases: TGTGCCAGCAGTTCCGGGGACAGGATTGAAAAACTGTTTTTT. Together with reference TRBV28 and TRBJ1-4, the CDR3 gives the full variable domain: DVKVTQSSRYLVKRTGEKVFLECVQDMDHENMFWYRQDPGLGLRLIYFSYDVKMKEKGDIPEGYSVSREKKERFSLILESASTNQTSMYLCASSSGDRIEKLFFGSGTQLSVL.